A selection of T cell receptor beta chains follows, all from one sample in a study of cytomegalovirus exposure and HLA in healthy donors. TCRdb keeps only in-frame clones here, not all; method: immunoSEQ multiplex PCR. Among roughly 260,000 clones listed, 90% were seen once. The sequenced sample consisted of PBMCs. The source of these receptors is a woman younger than 30 in good health and CMV-seronegative. CDR3s include the opening cysteine and the closing phenylalanine or tryptophan. The D gene is left open where the match is weak. Size values are once, few and many counts, or a class for expanded clones, and some rows have none.

clone size	CDR3 length	V gene	J gene	D gene	CDR3 protein	CDR3 DNA
-	13	TRBV28	TRBJ1-2	-	CASSLSNREGYTF	TGTGCCAGCAGTTTATCAAACAGAGAGGGCTACACCTTC
once	18	TRBV28	TRBJ2-3	TRBD2	CASSPLGDSGEGPDTQYF	TGTGCCAGCAGTCCTCTCGGGGATAGCGGGGAGGGTCCAGATACGCAGTATTTT
-	16	TRBV14	TRBJ1-2	TRBD1	CASSQGRTGSNYGYTF	TGTGCCAGCAGCCAAGGACGGACAGGCTCTAACTATGGCTACACCTTC
once	13	TRBV4-2	TRBJ2-1	-	CASSQELGNEQFF	TGTGCCAGCAGCCAAGAACTAGGCAATGAGCAGTTCTTC
-	16	TRBV7-2	TRBJ1-5	TRBD1	CASSLGDRVLDQPQHF	TGTGCCAGCAGCTTAGGGGACAGGGTGTTAGATCAGCCCCAGCATTTT
-	15	TRBV6-5	TRBJ2-1	TRBD1	CASSSYRGNYNEQFF	TGTGCCAGCAGTTCGTACAGGGGGAACTACAATGAGCAGTTCTTC
-	14	TRBV5-1	TRBJ1-1	TRBD1	CASLRDRGSTEAFF	TGCGCCAGCCTCCGGGACAGGGGGAGTACTGAAGCTTTCTTT
once	16	TRBV9	TRBJ2-5	TRBD1	CASSVGWDRGLETQYF	TGTGCCAGCAGCGTAGGGTGGGACAGGGGGCTGGAGACCCAGTACTTC
-	18	TRBV6-1	TRBJ2-1	TRBD1	CASSVPTDRGRLYNEQFF	TGTGCCAGCAGTGTTCCGACCGACAGGGGGCGACTATACAATGAGCAGTTCTTC
-	13	TRBV2	TRBJ1-1	-	CASSENRDTEAFF	TGTGCCAGCAGTGAAAACAGGGATACTGAAGCTTTCTTT
-	16	TRBV9	TRBJ2-3	TRBD2	CASSSRAGLVLDTQYF	TGTGCCAGCAGCTCACGAGCGGGACTAGTTCTAGATACGCAGTATTTT
once	17	TRBV19	TRBJ2-1	-	CASSPLPDWSSYNEQFF	TGTGCCAGTAGCCCGCTCCCGGACTGGAGCTCCTACAATGAGCAGTTCTTC
-	14	TRBV30	TRBJ2-5	TRBD2	CAWSVTSGRETQYF	TGTGCCTGGAGTGTGACCAGCGGGAGAGAGACCCAGTACTTC
few	15	TRBV9	TRBJ1-2	TRBD1	CASSPWTGVGYGYTF	TGTGCCAGCAGCCCCTGGACAGGGGTGGGCTATGGCTACACCTTC
once	12	TRBV9	TRBJ1-2	-	CASSVQSHGYTF	TGTGCCAGCAGCGTCCAGTCTCATGGCTACACCTTC
-	16	TRBV6-6	TRBJ2-1	TRBD1	CASSYGRQGSYNEQFF	TGTGCCAGCAGTTACGGGAGACAGGGTTCCTACAATGAGCAGTTCTTC
-	15	TRBV28	TRBJ1-1	-	CASSSTRRESTEAFF	TGTGCCAGCAGCTCTACCCGACGGGAGTCGACTGAAGCTTTCTTT
-	14	TRBV11-2	TRBJ1-5	-	CASSFTGSSGPQHF	TGTGCCAGCAGTTTTACCGGGTCTTCGGGGCCCCAGCATTTT
-	15	TRBV6-1	TRBJ1-3	-	CASSEESDSGNTIYF	TGTGCCAGCAGTGAAGAGAGTGACTCTGGAAACACCATATATTTT
-	14	TRBV6-5	TRBJ1-5	-	CASSTGVSNQPQHF	TGTGCCAGCAGTACGGGGGTTAGCAATCAGCCCCAGCATTTT
-	18	TRBV27	TRBJ2-1	-	CASSLLGGRGHSYNEQFF	TGTGCCAGCAGTCTCTTAGGGGGACGGGGACATTCATACAATGAGCAGTTCTTC
-	17	TRBV7-8	TRBJ1-1	-	CASSLWAAGDMNTEAFF	TGTGCCAGCAGCTTATGGGCGGCAGGGGACATGAACACTGAAGCTTTCTTT
once	15	TRBV4-1	TRBJ1-1	-	CASSQDWGGIVEAFF	TGCGCCAGCAGCCAAGATTGGGGGGGAATCGTTGAAGCTTTCTTT
once	16	TRBV7-6	TRBJ1-6	TRBD1	CASSLAGWQGDSPLHF	TGTGCCAGCAGCTTAGCGGGGTGGCAGGGGGATTCACCCCTCCACTTT
-	18	TRBV19	TRBJ1-6	TRBD1	CASSIQGQGFPNNSPLHF	TGTGCCAGTAGTATACAGGGACAGGGGTTTCCGAATAATTCACCCCTCCACTTT
-	17	TRBV7-6	TRBJ1-1	-	CASSPNGGGRGNTEAFF	TGTGCCAGCAGCCCGAACGGCGGGGGGCGCGGGAACACTGAAGCTTTCTTT
-	14	TRBV7-6	TRBJ2-3	TRBD2	CASCGAGGRDTQYF	TGTGCCAGCTGTGGAGCGGGGGGGCGGGATACGCAGTATTTT
-	19	TRBV4-1	TRBJ1-4	TRBD1	CASSHARTGPPGSNEKLFF	TGCGCCAGCAGCCATGCCAGGACAGGGCCTCCAGGGAGTAATGAAAAACTGTTTTTT
-	13	TRBV6-1	TRBJ1-4	-	CASTTATNEKLFF	TGTGCCAGCACAACAGCAACTAATGAAAAACTGTTTTTT
-	14	TRBV18	TRBJ1-4	TRBD1	CASSPGTGREKLFF	TGTGCCAGCTCACCCGGGACAGGGCGAGAAAAACTGTTTTTT
many	15	TRBV6-4	TRBJ2-5	TRBD2	CASSEKAGGQETQYF	TGTGCCAGCAGTGAGAAAGCGGGGGGGCAAGAGACCCAGTACTTC
-	13	TRBV6-6	TRBJ2-2	-	CASSYMRTGELFF	TGTGCCAGCAGTTACATGAGGACCGGGGAGCTGTTTTTT
once	14	TRBV2	TRBJ2-1	TRBD2	CASNPAGGRYEQFF	TGTGCCAGCAATCCAGCGGGGGGGCGATATGAGCAGTTCTTC
-	16	TRBV4-1	TRBJ1-5	TRBD1	CASSQVSQGSNQPQHF	TGCGCCAGCAGCCAAGTCTCACAGGGGAGCAATCAGCCCCAGCATTTT
-	14	TRBV6-5	TRBJ2-7	TRBD1	CASSTRTGPYEQYF	TGTGCCAGCAGTACAAGGACAGGACCCTACGAGCAGTACTTC
-	14	TRBV5-6	TRBJ2-5	-	CASSLGGGPETQYF	TGTGCCAGCAGCTTGGGGGGGGGCCCAGAGACCCAGTACTTC
-	15	TRBV10-3	TRBJ1-2	TRBD1	CAISGRTGSNYGYTF	TGTGCCATCAGTGGGAGGACAGGGTCTAACTATGGCTACACCTTC
few	13	TRBV11-2	TRBJ1-2	-	CASSFSGGYGYTF	TGTGCCAGCAGCTTCTCAGGTGGCTATGGCTACACCTTC
-	13	TRBV30	TRBJ2-2	TRBD1	CAWSRGPAGELFF	TGTGCCTGGAGTAGGGGGCCCGCCGGGGAGCTGTTTTTT
-	15	TRBV6-5	TRBJ2-5	TRBD2	CASRSSGGEQETQYF	TGTGCCAGCAGATCTAGCGGGGGGGAACAAGAGACCCAGTACTTC
-	15	TRBV5-1	TRBJ1-2	-	CASSLAPPGSRGYTF	TGCGCCAGCAGCTTGGCGCCCCCAGGCTCACGGGGCTACACCTTC
-	15	TRBV19	TRBJ2-3	TRBD2	CASSTLAGSTDTQYF	TGTGCCAGTAGTACCTTAGCGGGGAGCACAGATACGCAGTATTTT
-	16	TRBV6-6	TRBJ2-6	-	CASSNYRVSGANVLTF	TGTGCCAGCAGTAATTACAGGGTCTCTGGGGCCAACGTCCTGACTTTC
-	15	TRBV11-2	TRBJ2-3	TRBD2	CASSVAGGLADTQYF	TGTGCCAGCAGCGTAGCGGGGGGGCTAGCAGATACGCAGTATTTT
-	15	TRBV11-2	TRBJ2-3	-	CASSLGGGGTDTQYF	TGTGCCAGCAGCTTAGGGGGCGGGGGCACAGATACGCAGTATTTT
once	15	TRBV7-2	TRBJ1-1	-	CASSLLLRGGTEAFF	TGTGCCAGCAGCTTACTTTTAAGGGGAGGCACTGAAGCTTTCTTT
-	14	TRBV6-5	TRBJ2-3	-	CASSFRGPPDTQYF	TGTGCCAGCAGTTTCCGAGGGCCGCCAGATACGCAGTATTTT
few	13	TRBV2	TRBJ1-2	TRBD1	CASTLGQIYGYTF	TGTGCCAGCACCCTGGGACAGATCTATGGCTACACCTTC